This T cell receptor beta chain came from a study of CD8 T cells in Susac syndrome. V lost 8 bases and J 9 bases, leaving 8 bases between the germline ends. Germline V gene sequence: CDR1 KGHSH, CDR2 LQKENI. The CDR3 covers 10 residues. After extraction with the RNeasy kit, about 0.45 to 1 ug of the RNA was reverse transcribed using random hexamers. TCRdb used MiXCR to reprocess the immunoSEQ multiplex PCR reads, holding one entry per CDR3 protein. The table records 150,000 to 200,000 distinct CDR3 sequences, around 93% of them present only once. The clonotype originates from a human donor with Susac syndrome. The chain combines TRBV18 with TRBJ1-5; D gene unclear. What was sequenced was CD8+ T cells from PBMCs. CDR3 sequence reads: CASPSWPQHF. The CDR3 DNA reads TGTGCCAGCCCGTCATGGCCCCAGCATTTT. Together with reference TRBV18 and TRBJ1-5, the CDR3 gives the full variable domain: NAGVMQNPRHLVRRRGQEARLRCSPMKGHSHVYWYRQLPEEGLKFMVYLQKENIIDESGMPKERFSAEFPKEGPSILRIQQVVRGDSAAYFCASPSWPQHFGDGTRLSIL.